A single sample is the source of the 26 T cell receptor beta chains below, sequenced in a study of yellow fever vaccine responses in identical twins. TCRdb recomputed calls from the RT-PCR reads with MiXCR, one row per CDR3 protein. The sample has about 2,400 distinct CDR3 sequences, 82% seen once; the top ten hold 5% to 7%. The sample in question was T cells from blood (PBMCs), unsorted or a sorted subset (not recorded which), obtained before or after yellow fever vaccination (not recorded which). These receptors were collected from a woman aged 18-29 years who received the yellow fever vaccine.

The chain combines TRBV29-1 with TRBJ2-3; D is tentatively TRBD1 or TRBD2 (6 bases each). V was pared by 0 bases and J by 3 bases, with 16 bases between. Germline V gives CDR1 SQVTM, CDR2 ANQGSEA. This CDR3 contains 16 residues. The CDR3 here is CSVEDVQGGGTDTQYF. The DNA of the CDR3 is TGCAGCGTTGAAGATGTACAGGGAGGAGGTACAGATACGCAGTATTTT.

The chain employs TRBV27 and TRBJ2-1; tentatively, D is TRBD1 (5 bases). This CDR3 is built from 13 residues. Deletions cut 0 bases from V and 11 bases from J, with 11 bases between. Germline V gene sequence: CDR1 MNHEY, CDR2 SMNVEV (reference sequence). The CDR3 spells CASSLSAGNKQFF. The CDR3 DNA reads TGTGCCAGCAGTTTATCTGCAGGGAATAAGCAGTTCTTC.

The rearrangement uses TRBV10-3 and TRBJ2-1; 10 bases match TRBD2. Trimming at V came to 4 bases and at J to 2 bases, leaving 23 bases not matched to a gene. The CDR3 extends over 22 amino acids. Germline assignment: CDR1 ENHRY and CDR2 SYGVKD. The CDR3, as DNA: TGTGCCATCAGTGGGGCTAGCGGGGGTACCTTCGGGGTTTCCACCACCTACAATGAGCAGTTCTTC. It codes for CAISGASGGTFGVSTTYNEQFF.

The J gene is TRBJ2-1, the V gene TRBV20-1, with D possibly matching TRBD2 (5 bases). This CDR3 is built from 14 residues. Between the trimmed V and J ends, which lost 1 base and 4 bases, there was a span of 11 bases. Germline V lookup: CDR1 DFQATT, CDR2 SNEGSKA (reference sequence). The CDR3 is CSARVTTKYNEQFF. DNA for the CDR3: TGCAGTGCTAGAGTGACTACCAAATACAATGAGCAGTTCTTC.

In its sample, this clonotype was seen once. The V call is TRBV12-3 or TRBV12-4, the J call TRBJ2-1, with 9 bases fitting TRBD2. The CDR3 is 15 residues long. The junction had 12 bases not matched to a gene; V was cut back by 7 bases and J by 8 bases. The CDR3 DNA sequence: TGTGCCAGCACCCCCGGAGCGGGGGGCGGAGATGAGCAGTTCTTC. Translated: CASTPGAGGGDEQFF.

The chain joins TRBV2 to TRBJ2-7; D remains ambiguous. CDR1 SNHLY and CDR2 FYNNEI come from the germline V gene. This CDR3 is 14 amino acids long. V lost 2 bases and J 2 bases, leaving 10 bases between the germline ends. In DNA, the CDR3 is TGTGCCAGCAGTGAACCGTTTTCCCCCTACGAGCAGTACTTC. It translates to CASSEPFSPYEQYF.

The chain links TRBV29-1 to TRBJ2-7; 7 bases fit TRBD1. Germline values: CDR1 SQVTM, CDR2 ANQGSEA. V was pared by 4 bases and J by 1 base, with 1 base of the junction left unmatched. This CDR3 has 12 amino acids. The chain's CDR3 is CSVGGQSYEQYF. The CDR3 DNA reads as TGCAGCGTTGGGGGACAGTCCTACGAGCAGTACTTC.

The chain combines TRBV4-3 with TRBJ2-7; TRBD2 is a possible D gene (6 bases). The V end was cut by 1 base, the J end by 4 bases, with 20 bases between. CDR3 length equals 17 residues. Germline-derived CDR1 and CDR2 are LGHNA and YSLEER. The CDR3 protein is CASSQGFGDSGRYEQYF. The CDR3, as DNA: TGCGCCAGCAGCCAAGGTTTCGGGGACTCAGGGAGATACGAGCAGTACTTC.

This clonotype is judged large. CDR3 in amino acids: CSVEPGQGARDTEAFF. The CDR3 nucleotides are TGCAGCGTTGAGCCGGGACAGGGGGCACGGGACACTGAAGCTTTCTTT. The J gene is TRBJ1-1, the V gene TRBV29-1, with TRBD1 matching 12 bases. The CDR3 extends over 16 amino acids. Germline trimming cut 3 bases from V and 3 bases from J; bases unmatched to any gene: 8. Looked up from germline, CDR1 is SQVTM and CDR2 is ANQGSEA. Full variable domain (rest looked up from reference TRBV29-1 and TRBJ1-1): SAVISQKPSRDICQRGTSLTIQCQVDSQVTMMFWYRQQPGQSLTLIATANQGSEATYESGFVIDKFPISRPNLTFSTLTVSNMSPEDSSIYLCSVEPGQGARDTEAFFGQGTRLTVV.

The V gene is TRBV6-9, the J gene TRBJ2-3, with 8 bases fitting TRBD2. With V trimmed by 0 bases and J by 5 bases, 4 bases remained unmatched. The V gene's germline CDR1 is MNHGY and CDR2 SVAAGI. The CDR3 has 15 residues. CDR3 amino acids: CASSYSDSGVDTQYF. The CDR3 nucleotides are TGTGCCAGCAGTTATTCCGATAGCGGGGTAGATACGCAGTATTTT.

The genes are TRBV19 and TRBJ1-5; TRBD1 matches at 7 bases. The CDR3 spans 12 residues. CDR1 LNHDA and CDR2 SQIVND come from the germline V gene (reference sequence). J was trimmed by 6 bases and V by 7 bases; bases with no gene match: 3. The CDR3: CASTQGGQPQHF. The CDR3 region has the DNA TGTGCCAGTACCCAGGGGGGTCAGCCCCAGCATTTT.

V is TRBV11-3 and J is TRBJ2-1; TRBD2 is a possible D gene (5 bases). Between the trimmed V and J ends, which lost 3 bases and 2 bases, there was a span of 11 bases. Looked up from germline, CDR1 is SGHNT and CDR2 is YENEEA. The CDR3 totals 15 residues. In DNA form, the CDR3 reads TGTGCCAGCAGCTTTGGTCTAGCTCCCTACAATGAGCAGTTCTTC. Translating it yields CASSFGLAPYNEQFF. Full variable domain (rest looked up from reference TRBV11-3 and TRBJ2-1): EAGVVQSPRYKIIEKKQPVAFWCNPISGHNTLYWYLQNLGQGPELLIRYENEEAVDDSQLPKDRFSAERLKGVDSTLKIQPAELGDSAVYLCASSFGLAPYNEQFFGPGTRLTVL.

This sequence joins TRBV11-1 and TRBJ1-4; D is uncertain. Between the trimmed V and J ends, which lost 6 bases and 7 bases, there was a span of 15 bases. Germline lookup yields CDR1 SGHAT and CDR2 FQDESV (reference sequence). This CDR3 spans 14 amino acids. This chain's CDR3 is CASRNAGVGEKLFF. CDR3 nucleotides: TGTGCCAGCAGAAACGCCGGGGTGGGTGAAAAACTGTTTTTT.

The V gene is TRBV9, the J gene TRBJ2-3, with D unclear. Trimming stripped 3 bases from V and 1 base from J, with 12 bases between. Germline V gives CDR1 SGDLS, CDR2 YYNGEE. This CDR3 comprises 15 residues. The CDR3 sequence is CASSGINYGTDTQYF. CDR3 nucleotide sequence: TGTGCCAGCAGCGGGATAAACTACGGCACAGATACGCAGTATTTT. The complete variable domain, with remaining parts taken from reference TRBV9 and TRBJ2-3, reads DSGVTQTPKHLITATGQRVTLRCSPRSGDLSVYWYQQSLDQGLQFLIQYYNGEERAKGNILERFSAQQFPDLHSELNLSSLELGDSALYFCASSGINYGTDTQYFGPGTRLTVL.

This sequence joins TRBV13 and TRBJ2-3, with 14 bases identical to TRBD2. Germline trimming cut 5 bases from V and 4 bases from J; bases unmatched to any gene: 5. In germline, CDR1 is PRHDT, CDR2 FYEKMQ (reference sequence). The CDR3 runs 16 residues. The CDR3 spells CASSPRGLAGADTQYF. The CDR3 region has the DNA TGTGCCAGCAGCCCAAGGGGACTAGCGGGAGCAGATACGCAGTATTTT.

The chain uses TRBV29-1 and TRBJ2-7; TRBD2 aligns across 9 bases. The CDR3 runs 15 residues. V was clipped by 2 bases and J by 6 bases; unmatched bases: 11. Germline lookup yields CDR1 SQVTM and CDR2 ANQGSEA. The CDR3 nucleotides read TGCAGCGTTGAACGTGAAGCGGGAGGCTACGCCGAGCAGTACTTC. The encoded protein is CSVEREAGGYAEQYF.

CDR3 bases: TGTGCCAGCAGCTCGGGACAGGTTTTGGGACTCGCCGGGGAGCTGTTTTTT. This codes for CASSSGQVLGLAGELFF. This sequence joins TRBV5-5 and TRBJ2-2; 8 bases map to TRBD1. The length of the CDR3 is 17 residues. Germline CDR1 reads SGHKS; CDR2 reads YYEKEE (reference sequence). The V segment lost 3 bases and the J segment 6 bases; nucleotides outside the gene matches: 13.

The sample holds a few counts of this clonotype. The gene calls are TRBV29-1 and TRBJ2-5; 7 nucleotides agree with TRBD2. V lost 5 bases, J lost 3 bases, and 6 bases stayed unmatched. The CDR3 runs 13 residues. In germline, CDR1 is SQVTM, CDR2 ANQGSEA. The CDR3 region has the DNA TGCAGCGTTTTGGAGCGGGGAAAAGAGACCCAGTACTTC. This gives the protein CSVLERGKETQYF.

The genes are TRBV11-3 and TRBJ2-3; perhaps D is TRBD1 or TRBD2 (5 bases each). Trimming took 4 bases from V and 2 from J, leaving 16 bases between them. The germline V gene has CDR1 SGHNT and CDR2 YENEEA. This CDR3 is built from 16 residues. CDR3 sequence: CASSSSGTRLTDTQYF. Here the CDR3 DNA reads TGTGCCAGCAGCTCTTCCGGGACCCGCCTCACAGATACGCAGTATTTT.

This chain connects TRBV4-3 to TRBJ2-3; TRBD2 matches at 8 bases. The CDR3 runs 15 residues. Trimming took 4 bases from V and 4 from J; bases not matched to a gene: 7. Germline V lookup: CDR1 LGHNA, CDR2 YSLEER. This CDR3 reads CASSRSAGEPDTQYF. CDR3 in DNA: TGCGCCAGCAGCCGATCAGCGGGAGAACCAGATACGCAGTATTTT.

This chain joins TRBV7-9 and TRBJ2-1, with D unresolved. Per germline, CDR1 SEHNR and CDR2 FQNEAQ (reference sequence). Trimming took 2 bases from V and 4 from J, leaving 9 bases between them. The CDR3 contains 14 residues. As DNA, the CDR3 is TGTGCCAGCAGCTTAATCTCAGGTTACAATGAGCAGTTCTTC. Protein: CASSLISGYNEQFF.

The gene calls are TRBV7-6 and TRBJ2-3; the match to TRBD2 covers 11 bases. V gave up 2 bases and J gave up 3 bases; unmatched junction bases: 4. Germline-derived CDR1 and CDR2 are SGHVS and FNYEAQ. The CDR3 contains 16 residues. CDR3 residues: CASSLTSGGWTDTQYF. Here the CDR3 DNA reads TGTGCCAGCAGCTTAACTAGCGGGGGTTGGACAGATACGCAGTATTTT.

V usage is TRBV7-9 and J usage is TRBJ2-7; TRBD1 matches 8 bases. The CDR3 runs 16 residues. The J segment lost 1 base and the V segment lost 6 bases, leaving 11 bases of the junction unmatched. Germline lookup yields CDR1 SEHNR and CDR2 FQNEAQ (reference sequence). The CDR3 loop is CASSSGQAVASYEQYF. In DNA, the CDR3 is TGTGCCAGCAGTTCGGGACAGGCGGTTGCATCCTACGAGCAGTACTTC. The full variable domain, its missing parts supplied by reference TRBV7-9 and TRBJ2-7, is DTGVSQNPRHKITKRGQNVTFRCDPISEHNRLYWYRQTLGQGPEFLTYFQNEAQLEKSRLLSDRFSAERPKGSFSTLEIQRTEQGDSAMYLCASSSGQAVASYEQYFGPGTRLTVT.

The CDR3 DNA is TGTGCCAGCAGTTTATGGGCCAAAAACATTCAGTACTTC. Protein sequence: CASSLWAKNIQYF. This sequence joins TRBV27 and TRBJ2-4, with D unresolved. The CDR3 is 13 amino acids. CDR1 and CDR2 (germline): MNHEY, SMNVEV (reference sequence). V lost 1 base and J lost 1, with 2 bases in between.

This chain uses TRBV11-2 with TRBJ2-3; 9 nucleotides line up with TRBD1. Germline trimming cut 2 bases from V and 2 bases from J; bases unmatched to any gene: 8. Per the germline V gene, CDR1 is SGHAT and CDR2 is FQNNGV. The CDR3 runs to 17 residues. CDR3 DNA: TGTGCCAGCAGCTTACCCGGGACAGGGTTGTTCACAGATACGCAGTATTTT. It codes for CASSLPGTGLFTDTQYF.

This rearrangement joins TRBV19 to TRBJ1-2, with D perhaps matching TRBD1 (5 bases). CDR1 is LNHDA, CDR2 SQIVND, per germline (reference sequence). This CDR3 has 10 amino acids. Trimming took off 10 bases at V and 2 bases at J, with 5 bases between the two ends. CDR3 in DNA: TGTGCCACAGGGAACTATGGCTACACCTTC. As protein: CATGNYGYTF.